This T cell receptor (beta chain) was recorded in a study of control samples from healthy donors and cancer patients. Germline V gene data show CDR1 as SGHAT and CDR2 as FQNNGV. V lost 0 bases, J lost 7 bases, and 27 bases lay in between. The CDR3 contains 19 residues. The data were produced by immunoSEQ multiplex PCR, yet TCRdb's version contains in-frame clones alone and is incomplete. The table has about 410,000 clones, 75% to 95% seen once. The origin of this receptor is a man aged 40-49 years with head and neck cancer. J is TRBJ1-1 and V is TRBV11-2, with D possibly matching TRBD1 (5 bases). Input material: PBMCs. The CDR3 DNA follows: TGTGCCAGCAGCTTAGATCTCAGGGCAGGCAGTTTGCGACCCTATGAAGCTTTCTTT. The encoded protein is CASSLDLRAGSLRPYEAFF.